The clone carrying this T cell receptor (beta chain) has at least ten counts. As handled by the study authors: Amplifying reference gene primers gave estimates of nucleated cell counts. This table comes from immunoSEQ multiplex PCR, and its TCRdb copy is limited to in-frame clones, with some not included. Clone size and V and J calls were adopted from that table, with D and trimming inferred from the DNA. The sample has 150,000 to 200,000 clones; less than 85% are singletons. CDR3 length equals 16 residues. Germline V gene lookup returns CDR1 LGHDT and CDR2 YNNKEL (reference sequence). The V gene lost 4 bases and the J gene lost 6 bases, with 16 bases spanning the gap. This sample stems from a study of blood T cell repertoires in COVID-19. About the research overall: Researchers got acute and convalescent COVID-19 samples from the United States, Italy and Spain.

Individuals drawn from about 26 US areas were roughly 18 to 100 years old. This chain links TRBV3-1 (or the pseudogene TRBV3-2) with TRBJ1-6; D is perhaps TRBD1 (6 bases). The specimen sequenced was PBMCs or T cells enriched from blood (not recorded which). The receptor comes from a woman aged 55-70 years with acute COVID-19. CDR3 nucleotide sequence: TGTGCCAGCAGCCCCGATGCTAGAGGGGGTAATTCACCCCTCCACTTT. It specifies CASSPDARGGNSPLHF.